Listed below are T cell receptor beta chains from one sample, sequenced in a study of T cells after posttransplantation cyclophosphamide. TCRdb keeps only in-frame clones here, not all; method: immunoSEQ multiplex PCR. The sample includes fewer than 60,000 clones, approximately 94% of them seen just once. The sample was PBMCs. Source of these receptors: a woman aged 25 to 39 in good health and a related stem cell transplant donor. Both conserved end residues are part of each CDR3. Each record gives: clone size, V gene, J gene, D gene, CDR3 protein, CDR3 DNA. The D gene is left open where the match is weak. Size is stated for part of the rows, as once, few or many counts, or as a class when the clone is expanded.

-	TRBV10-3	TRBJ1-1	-	CATQTTYPRNTEAFF	TGTGCCACCCAAACGACATACCCGAGGAACACTGAAGCTTTCTTT
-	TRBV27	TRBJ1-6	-	CASSLQGGNSPLHF	TGTGCCAGCAGTTTGCAGGGTGGTAATTCACCCCTCCACTTT
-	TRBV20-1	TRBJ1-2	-	CSASHGYGYTF	TGCAGTGCTAGCCACGGCTATGGCTACACCTTC
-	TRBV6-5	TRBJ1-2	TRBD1	CASRGQGAVYGYTF	TGTGCCAGCAGGGGACAGGGAGCGGTTTATGGCTACACCTTC
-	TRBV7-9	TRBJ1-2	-	CASSLEEGIGYTF	TGTGCCAGCAGCTTAGAAGAGGGAATTGGCTACACCTTC
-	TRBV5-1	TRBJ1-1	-	CASSFAGASPEAFF	TGCGCCAGCAGCTTTGCAGGGGCGTCTCCTGAAGCTTTCTTT
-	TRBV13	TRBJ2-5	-	CASSPMVGQETQYF	TGTGCCAGCAGCCCGATGGTCGGCCAAGAGACCCAGTACTTC
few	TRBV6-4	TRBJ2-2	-	CASSDHSDTGELFF	TGTGCCAGCAGTGACCACAGTGACACCGGGGAGCTGTTTTTT
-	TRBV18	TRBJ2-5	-	CASSPDSIRETQYF	TGTGCCAGCTCTCCAGACTCCATCCGAGAGACCCAGTACTTC
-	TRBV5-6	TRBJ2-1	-	CASSLSRGEQFF	TGTGCCAGCAGCTTGTCGCGGGGAGAGCAGTTCTTC
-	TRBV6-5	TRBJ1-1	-	CASSYSSGYTEAFF	TGTGCCAGCAGTTACTCGAGCGGATACACTGAAGCTTTCTTT
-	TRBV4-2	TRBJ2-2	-	CASSQEWASSAGELFF	TGTGCCAGCAGCCAAGAATGGGCGTCTTCGGCCGGGGAGCTGTTTTTT
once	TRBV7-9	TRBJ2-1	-	CASSSTKDIRYNEQFF	TGTGCCAGCAGCTCAACAAAGGACATCAGATACAATGAGCAGTTCTTC
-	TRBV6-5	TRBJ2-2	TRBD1	CASSYTTGAAGELFF	TGTGCCAGCAGTTACACGACAGGGGCGGCCGGGGAGCTGTTTTTT
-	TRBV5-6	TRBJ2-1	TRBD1	CASRLGDGTGLLGQFF	TGTGCCAGCAGACTTGGTGACGGGACAGGGCTTTTAGGGCAGTTCTTC
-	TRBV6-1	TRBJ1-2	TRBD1	CASSETFPRGGESGYTF	TGTGCCAGCAGTGAAACCTTCCCGAGAGGGGGCGAAAGTGGCTACACCTTC
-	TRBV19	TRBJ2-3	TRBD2	CASSTRTSGVRDTQYF	TGTGCCAGTAGTACTCGGACTAGCGGGGTGAGAGATACGCAGTATTTT
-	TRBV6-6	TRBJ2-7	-	CASLQRASEQYF	TGTGCCAGCCTACAGAGGGCCTCCGAGCAGTACTTC